The 12 T cell receptor beta chains below all came from one sample that was sequenced in a study of PD-1 and CTLA-4 blockade in melanoma (dated by TCRdb to about 2021). Library generation was performed with the immunoSEQ multiplex PCR assay. The source is immuneACCESS, and TCRdb retained only in-frame sequences with V and J called. Part of the clones is not carried over; for the studies checked, unresolved V genes explain less than half of this, and the remainder is unexplained. This sample has roughly 30,000 clones in its table, and less than 95% of those were observed once. The ten largest clones represent 7% to 9.5% of the sample. This specimen was CD8+ T cells from peripheral blood, taken from a patient given anti-PD-1 treatment. These receptor sequences come from a human donor with melanoma.

The V and J genes are TRBV18 and TRBJ2-7; D uncertain. Trimming cost V 2 bases and J 5 bases, with 16 bases left between them. From germline, CDR1 is KGHSH and CDR2 LQKENI. The CDR3 has 15 residues. CDR3 region: CASSPSSSVLDEQYF. The CDR3 nucleotides read TGTGCCAGCTCACCAAGTTCAAGCGTACTCGACGAGCAGTACTTC.

This clone was counted only a few times. This chain joins TRBV7-9 and TRBJ1-2; D unclear. Trimming took 1 base from V and 6 from J, leaving 15 bases between them. The CDR3 has 15 amino acids. The germline V gene encodes CDR1 SEHNR and CDR2 FQNEAQ (reference sequence). CDR3 DNA: TGTGCCAGCAGCTTAGACGACGTCCCCATCCATGGCTACACCTTC. It codes for CASSLDDVPIHGYTF.

The rearrangement links TRBV29-1 to TRBJ2-2; D uncertain. Germline assignment: CDR1 SQVTM and CDR2 ANQGSEA. CDR3 length equals 13 residues. The V and J ends lost 3 bases and 0 bases respectively, with 5 bases between them. CDR3 nucleotide sequence: TGCAGCGTTGACAGGACGAACACCGGGGAGCTGTTTTTT. Residues: CSVDRTNTGELFF.

The chain is built from TRBV7-9 and TRBJ2-1; D tentatively fits TRBD1 or TRBD2 (5 bases each). Germline assignment: CDR1 SEHNR and CDR2 FQNEAQ (reference sequence). The CDR3 sequence is 15 residues long. Trimming left V 1 base short and J 5 bases short, with 12 bases between. CDR3 DNA: TGTGCCAGCAGCTTAGACCCCGGGGCCAACAATGAGCAGTTCTTC. Its translation is CASSLDPGANNEQFF. Full variable domain (rest looked up from reference TRBV7-9 and TRBJ2-1): DTGVSQNPRHKITKRGQNVTFRCDPISEHNRLYWYRQTLGQGPEFLTYFQNEAQLEKSRLLSDRFSAERPKGSFSTLEIQRTEQGDSAMYLCASSLDPGANNEQFFGPGTRLTVL.

The chain employs TRBV4-1 and TRBJ1-5; 11 bases are a match to TRBD1. The V gene's germline CDR1 is MGHRA and CDR2 YSYEKL. The CDR3 is 15 amino acids. J was trimmed by 7 bases and V by 6 bases; bases with no gene match: 8. CDR3 region: CASSPGQGAGQPQHF. CDR3 sequence (DNA): TGCGCCAGCAGTCCCGGACAGGGGGCTGGGCAGCCCCAGCATTTT.

V and J are TRBV30 and TRBJ1-1; 7 positions match TRBD1. Germline V lookup: CDR1 GTSNPN, CDR2 SVGIG (reference sequence). The CDR3 sequence is 14 residues long. Losses at the gene ends were 0 bases for V and 4 bases for J; bases not matched to a gene: 5. CDR3 protein: CAWSVGGGGTEAFF. The CDR3 DNA reads TGTGCCTGGAGTGTAGGGGGCGGAGGCACTGAAGCTTTCTTT.

The rearrangement joins TRBV6-5 to TRBJ2-1; 9 bases are a match to TRBD2. From germline, CDR1 is MNHEY and CDR2 SVGAGI. V lost 6 bases, J lost 8 bases, and 5 bases stayed unmatched. There are 13 residues in the CDR3. This CDR3 is CASRLRLADEQFF. CDR3 nucleotides: TGTGCCAGCAGACTGCGACTAGCGGATGAGCAGTTCTTC.

This clone has only one observation. The chain uses TRBV19 and TRBJ2-7; 10 bases fit TRBD1. There are 14 residues in the CDR3. V dropped 4 bases and J dropped 4; count of bases not matched to a gene: 4. CDR1 and CDR2 from the germline V gene are LNHDA and SQIVND (reference sequence). CDR3 sequence: CASSNEDRGYEQYF. The DNA of the CDR3 is TGTGCCAGTAGTAATGAGGACAGGGGGTACGAGCAGTACTTC.

This rearrangement joins TRBV28 to TRBJ2-7, with TRBD1 matching over 9 bases. Germline V gives CDR1 MDHEN, CDR2 SYDVKM. The V and J ends lost 7 bases and 6 bases, in that order; junction bases with no gene match: 13. The CDR3 is 15 residues long. DNA for the CDR3: TGTGCCAGCATTTTTGGGGACAGGGACCCTTCCGAGCAGTACTTC. Protein: CASIFGDRDPSEQYF. The full variable domain, with the rest looked up from reference TRBV28 and TRBJ2-7, is DVKVTQSSRYLVKRTGEKVFLECVQDMDHENMFWYRQDPGLGLRLIYFSYDVKMKEKGDIPEGYSVSREKKERFSLILESASTNQTSMYLCASIFGDRDPSEQYFGPGTRLTVT.

The rearrangement uses TRBV2 and TRBJ1-1, with 7 positions matching TRBD1. V dropped 11 bases and J dropped 6; count of bases not matched to a gene: 6. The CDR3 extends over 11 amino acids. CDR1 is SNHLY, CDR2 FYNNEI, per germline. CDR3 residues: CAQVRGSEAFF. For the CDR3, the DNA is TGTGCCCAAGTCAGGGGGTCTGAAGCTTTCTTT.

This clone was seen once. The rearrangement joins TRBV4-1 to TRBJ2-2; TRBD1 matches 7 bases. Germline CDR1 MGHRA, CDR2 YSYEKL. The V and J ends lost 0 bases and 9 bases, in that order; junction bases with no gene match: 7. This CDR3 is built from 15 residues. The CDR3 DNA sequence: TGCGCCAGCAGCCAAGATCCACAGGGGCTCAGGGAGCTGTTTTTT. This translates into CASSQDPQGLRELFF.

This clone occurred a few times. The chain joins TRBV11-2 to TRBJ2-3; 7 bases line up with TRBD1. Trimming removed 6 bases from V and 0 bases from J; junction bases left unmatched: 9. CDR1 is SGHAT, CDR2 FQNNGV, per germline. The CDR3 has 16 amino acids. Here the CDR3 reads CASRKTGWGSTDTQYF. In DNA, the CDR3 is TGTGCCAGCAGAAAGACAGGGTGGGGGAGCACAGATACGCAGTATTTT. Full variable domain (remainder filled in from reference TRBV11-2 and TRBJ2-3): EAGVAQSPRYKIIEKRQSVAFWCNPISGHATLYWYQQILGQGPKLLIQFQNNGVVDDSQLPKDRFSAERLKGVDSTLKIQPAKLEDSAVYLCASRKTGWGSTDTQYFGPGTRLTVL.